This note documents a single T cell receptor (beta chain) sequence. The specificity of this receptor is unknown. No quality values exist for individual bases; no much larger clone is one base distant. The data were obtained in a study of vaccination and CD4 T cells after COVID-19 (dated by TCRdb to the early 2020s). Describing the broader study: SARS-CoV-2 positivity had been established in the convalescent patients by nasal swab PCR, and mild disease was recorded in nine of these patients and severe disease in one. In the convalescent cohort there were six males and four females, among whom were two Hispanic individuals, seven Caucasians, two Asians and one multiracial person. Participants received two doses of either the Pfizer-BioNTech BNT162b2 vaccine (n=8) or the Moderna mRNA-1273 vaccine (n=2). Post-COVID blood samples from convalescent patients were collected a median of around 100 days after diagnosis, with a range of 35 to 161 days. Post-vaccine blood samples were obtained a median of approximately 70 days after the second vaccine dose, with a range of roughly 12 to 250 days. For stimulating the cultures, overlapping spike peptide pools were used, derived from SARS-CoV-2 as well as from the common cold coronaviruses HCoV-NL63, HCoV-OC43 and HCoV-229E. Control cultures used a CEFX viral epitope pool as positive control, an HIV-1 Nef peptide pool as negative control, or no peptide. In roughly 10 COVID-19 convalescent patients and a handful of infection-naive healthy vaccine recipients, the spike-specific CD4+ TCR repertoire before mRNA vaccination was compared with the repertoire after mRNA vaccination. Paper-wide results and their limitations: Although the median number of SARS-CoV-2-reactive clonotypes went up from fewer than 25 after infection to 35 to 40 after vaccination, the increase was not significant. Among the post-vaccine SARS-CoV-2-reactive clones in convalescent patients, a median 86.3% showed up only after vaccination, which suggests vaccine-specific priming. The study included relatively few convalescent patients and did not analyze early timepoints after natural infection. Of the vaccine-specific clones in convalescent patients, 304 of 307, or nearly all, reacted only to SARS-CoV-2 spike and did not cross-react with common cold coronaviruses.

Receptors were amplified or captured by PCR. TCR sequencing of DNA from cultured CD4+ T cells used the Oncomine TCR Beta short-read assay at the Johns Hopkins FTIC core. Genomic DNA was extracted from the cultured CD4+ T cells with the QIAamp micro DNA kit. The Oncomine TCR Beta libraries from cultured CD4+ T cells were pooled using unique dual indexes and then sequenced on an Illumina iSeq 100. The authors' analysis ran thus. Non-productive sequences were removed, and CDR3s not starting with C, not ending with F or W, or shorter than 7 amino acids were discarded. Antigen-specific clonotypes were identified with the MANAFEST web application by comparing peptide-stimulated wells with reference and other culture wells. An FDR below 0.05, an odds ratio above 5, and a productive frequency above 0.1% in at least two of three replicate wells were required for clones to be considered positive. A clonotype counted as cross-reactive if it showed significant expansion both in the SARS-CoV-2 spike wells and in at least one common cold coronavirus spike condition. Using R version 3.6.1, CDR3 homology was evaluated through Levenshtein distances (stringdist) along with unrooted phylogenetic trees (ape). The public reads were reanalyzed by TCRdb: fastp trimming at Q25, MiXCR alignment, in-frame beta chains only. Rows with a matching CDR3 protein are joined into one entry that keeps the most common DNA and genes. The V and J calls were not made by the authors but by TCRdb's processing. This sample has over 5,000 distinct CDR3 sequences in its table, and around 50% of those were observed once. The ten largest make up under 25% of the sample.

The treatment or condition label corresponds to: approximately 11-day PBMC culture with coronavirus spike peptide pools or control peptides (ViraFEST assay). The ViraFEST assay, used in the study, expanded antigen-specific T cells with peptide pools and then identified the expanded clonotypes through TCR sequencing. The convalescent patients' positive SARS-CoV-2 PCR tests fell between March and December 2020, which was before the Alpha, Beta and Delta variants emerged in the United States. More than 1.5 million PBMCs per well were cultured in IMDM with approximately 5.5% human AB serum and about 9.2 IU/ml IL-2, plus 10 ug/ml peptide pools. On days 3 and 7, half of the culture medium was replaced with fresh IL-2-containing medium. CD4+ T cells were isolated after 10 days of culture through negative selection using the EasySep CD4+ T cell isolation kit. PBMCs were separated from whole blood using Ficoll-Paque Plus gradient centrifugation and then either used fresh or cryopreserved at -140C. Culture conditions were generally each tested in triplicate wells.

Sequences LNHNV (CDR1) and YYDKDF (CDR2) are obtained from the germline V gene (reference sequence). The CDR3 holds 18 amino acids from the cysteine to the phenylalanine. Just the 54-base CDR3 DNA is kept, in frame starting at base 1. V has 1 base trimmed and J has 5 bases trimmed; junction bases matching no gene number 12. This sequence uses TRBV15 and TRBJ2-1; 9 bases in the junction line up with TRBD2. Material: CD4+ T cells from blood, cultured in vitro. The sequence came from a human donor who had recovered from COVID-19. The nucleotide sequence reads as follows: TGTGCCACCAGCAGAGTAAAGTTTGGGCTAGCGGGGAACAATGAGCAGTTCTTC. This sequence encodes CATSRVKFGLAGNNEQFF.